This TCR beta chain was found in a study of blood T cells in healthy people across ages. The length of the CDR3 is 17 residues. V shed 6 bases and J 0 bases; nucleotides not matched to a gene: 11. In the case of this clonotype: Its specificity is unknown.

The extraction recovered at least 5 micrograms of total RNA per sample. The study, taken as a whole, reports: Among long-lived donors, naive CD4+ cells were more numerous and diversity higher than in aged donors.

A J-beta primer mix and a sample-barcoded 5' primer were used in a second PCR of about 6 to 12 cycles. Every molecule of cDNA carried a tag from a template-switch adaptor with 12 random nucleotides. CDR3-containing paired-end reads numbered at least 2.5 million in each sample. Each CDR3 protein is one row after TCRdb ran MiXCR on the 5' RACE reads. The sample holds some 1.8 million distinct CDR3 sequences; around 42% are singletons and the top ten take more than 20%. This sequence joins TRBV12-3 or TRBV12-4 and TRBJ2-1; 7 bases are shared with TRBD1. The receptor was isolated from a human donor in good health. The sequenced sample consisted of blood. The DNA for the CDR3 is TGTGCCAGCAGCCGACCCCCGGACAGGAGCTCCTACAATGAGCAGTTCTTC. Its translation: CASSRPPDRSSYNEQFF.